This T cell receptor beta chain was sequenced during a study of cytomegalovirus exposure and HLA in healthy donors. Concerning this clone itself: Its antigen remains unidentified.

The PCR employed 60 Vbeta primers together with 13 Jbeta primers. Clones were read by immunoSEQ multiplex PCR, and TCRdb kept only the in-frame ones, dropping some. The sample has about 140,000 clones, around three quarters seen once. The CDR3 is made up of 14 amino acids. Germline values: CDR1 LGHNA, CDR2 YSLEER. V lost 4 bases and J 1 base, leaving 10 bases between the germline ends. General study results and limits: About 87% or about 30% of the time was how often most TCR beta V segments were productive, according to an earlier analysis. The study had only CMV serostatus as immune exposure information.

Material: PBMCs. V and J are TRBV4-3 and TRBJ1-1; no reliable D call. This sequence originates from a man in his forties or fifties in good health and CMV-seronegative. CDR3 sequence: CASSLSRGNTEAFF. The CDR3 coding sequence is TGCGCCAGCAGCCTGAGCCGCGGGAACACTGAAGCTTTCTTT.